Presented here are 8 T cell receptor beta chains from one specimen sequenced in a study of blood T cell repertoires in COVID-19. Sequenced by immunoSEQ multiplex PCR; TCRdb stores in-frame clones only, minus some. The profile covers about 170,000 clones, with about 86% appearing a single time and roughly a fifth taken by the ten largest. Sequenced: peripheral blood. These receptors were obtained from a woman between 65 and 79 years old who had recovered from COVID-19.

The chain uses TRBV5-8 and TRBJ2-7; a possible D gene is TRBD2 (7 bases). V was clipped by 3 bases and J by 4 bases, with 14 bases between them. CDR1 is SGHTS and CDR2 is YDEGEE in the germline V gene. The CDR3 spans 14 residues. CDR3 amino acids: CASSSPAGAYEQYF. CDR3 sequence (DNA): TGTGCCAGCAGCTCCCCGGCGGGGGCGTACGAGCAGTACTTC.

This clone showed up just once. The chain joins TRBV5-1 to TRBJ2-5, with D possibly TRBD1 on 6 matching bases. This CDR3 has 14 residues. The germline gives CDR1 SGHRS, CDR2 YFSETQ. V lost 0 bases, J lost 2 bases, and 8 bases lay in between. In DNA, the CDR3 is TGCGCCAGCAGCTTGGCCGGACAGCAAGAGACCCAGTACTTC. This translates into CASSLAGQQETQYF.

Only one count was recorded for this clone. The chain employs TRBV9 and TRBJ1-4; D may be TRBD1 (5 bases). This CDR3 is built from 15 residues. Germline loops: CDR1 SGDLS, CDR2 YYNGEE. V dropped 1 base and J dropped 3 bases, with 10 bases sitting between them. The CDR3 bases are TGTGCCAGCAGCGTATATGGGGGGGCTAATGAAAAACTGTTTTTT. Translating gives CASSVYGGANEKLFF.

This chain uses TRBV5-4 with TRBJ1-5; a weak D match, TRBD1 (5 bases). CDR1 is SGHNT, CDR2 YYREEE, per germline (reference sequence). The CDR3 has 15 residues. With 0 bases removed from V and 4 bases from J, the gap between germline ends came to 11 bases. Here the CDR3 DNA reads TGTGCCAGCAGCTTGGGGGGCCAGCCTAATCAGCCCCAGCATTTT. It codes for CASSLGGQPNQPQHF. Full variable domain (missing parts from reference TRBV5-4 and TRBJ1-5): ETGVTQSPTHLIKTRGQQVTLRCSSQSGHNTVSWYQQALGQGPQFIFQYYREEENGRGNFPPRFSGLQFPNYSSELNVNALELDDSALYLCASSLGGQPNQPQHFGDGTRLSIL.

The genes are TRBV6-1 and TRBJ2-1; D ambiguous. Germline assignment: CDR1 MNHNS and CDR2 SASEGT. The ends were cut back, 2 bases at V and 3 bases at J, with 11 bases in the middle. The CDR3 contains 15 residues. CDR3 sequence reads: CASSEPHSLYNEQFF. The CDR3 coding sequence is TGTGCCAGCAGTGAACCGCATAGCCTCTACAATGAGCAGTTCTTC.

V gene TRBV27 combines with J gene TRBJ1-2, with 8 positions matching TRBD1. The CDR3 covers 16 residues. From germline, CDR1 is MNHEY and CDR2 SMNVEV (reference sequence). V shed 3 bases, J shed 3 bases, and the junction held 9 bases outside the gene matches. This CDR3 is CASSFQGQGPYYGYTF. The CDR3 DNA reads TGTGCCAGCAGTTTCCAAGGACAGGGACCATACTATGGCTACACCTTC.

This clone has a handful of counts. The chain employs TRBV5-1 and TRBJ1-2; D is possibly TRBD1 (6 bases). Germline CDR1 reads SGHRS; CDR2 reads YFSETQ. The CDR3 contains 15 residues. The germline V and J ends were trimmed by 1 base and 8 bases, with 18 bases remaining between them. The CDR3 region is CASSLLAGVSYGYTF. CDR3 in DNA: TGCGCCAGCAGCTTGTTGGCAGGGGTTAGCTACGGCTACACCTTC.

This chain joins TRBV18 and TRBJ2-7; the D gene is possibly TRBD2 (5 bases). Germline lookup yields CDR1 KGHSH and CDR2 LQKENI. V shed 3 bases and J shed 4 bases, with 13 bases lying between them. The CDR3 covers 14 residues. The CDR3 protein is CASSPVGLAYEQYF. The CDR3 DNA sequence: TGTGCCAGCTCACCCGTAGGCTTAGCGTACGAGCAGTACTTC.